The clone carrying this TCR beta chain was recorded a few times. The data were obtained in a study of blood T cell repertoires in COVID-19. Study at large: The United States, Italy and Spain supplied acute and convalescent COVID-19 samples. T cells, B-cell-depleted T cells, or PBMCs supplied cDNA or gDNA.

In the original workflow: Amplification of reference gene primers was used by the study to estimate nucleated cell counts. Sequencing was performed with immunoSEQ multiplex PCR; in TCRdb, only in-frame clones are kept and a portion is missing. V, J and clone size derive from that table, while D and trimming were established from the DNA sequence. This table has 150,000 to 200,000 clones, roughly 80% appearing once. Per germline, CDR1 SEHNR and CDR2 FQNEAQ (reference sequence). CDR3 length: 13 amino acids. Trimming left V 3 bases short and J 1 base short, with 6 bases between. The origin of this receptor is a woman aged 35 to 49 with acute or convalescent COVID-19. This chain uses TRBV7-9 with TRBJ1-1, with D tentatively TRBD1 (6 bases). Material: peripheral blood. CDR3: CASSLTGNTEAFF. As DNA, the CDR3 is TGTGCCAGCAGCTTGACAGGGAACACTGAAGCTTTCTTT. Using reference TRBV7-9 and TRBJ1-1 for the parts outside the CDR3, the full variable domain is DTGVSQNPRHKITKRGQNVTFRCDPISEHNRLYWYRQTLGQGPEFLTYFQNEAQLEKSRLLSDRFSAERPKGSFSTLEIQRTEQGDSAMYLCASSLTGNTEAFFGQGTRLTVV.